Shown below are 14 T cell receptor beta chains from a single sample sequenced in a study of cytomegalovirus exposure and HLA in healthy donors. Researchers ran the PCR with 60 Vbeta and 13 Jbeta primers. TCRdb's copy holds only in-frame clones and misses some; the assay was immunoSEQ multiplex PCR. The sample has approximately 61,000 clones, approximately 72% seen once; the top ten hold roughly 51%. The sequenced sample consisted of PBMCs. These receptors all stem from a man aged 45 to 65 in good health and CMV-seropositive.

The chain couples TRBV6-5 to TRBJ2-7, with TRBD2 matching over 7 bases. V shed 6 bases and J 3 bases; nucleotides not matched to a gene: 8. The CDR3 length is 14 residues. Germline assignment: CDR1 MNHEY and CDR2 SVGAGI. This chain's CDR3 is CASRQGGVYYEQYF. The CDR3 nucleotides are TGTGCCAGCAGGCAGGGAGGGGTTTACTACGAGCAGTACTTC.

V is TRBV10-3 and J is TRBJ2-7; D is possibly TRBD2 (5 bases). The CDR3 is made up of 14 amino acids. Trimming took off 4 bases at V and 7 bases at J, with 17 bases between the two ends. Germline assignment: CDR1 ENHRY and CDR2 SYGVKD. CDR3 residues: CAISGVVLTGEQYF. The CDR3, as DNA: TGTGCCATCAGTGGAGTGGTTTTGACGGGGGAGCAGTACTTC.

The chain links TRBV4-3 to TRBJ1-2; 7 nucleotides align to TRBD1. The CDR3 consists of 15 residues. V trimming: 1 base; J trimming: 4 bases; junction bases outside the gene matches: 6. Germline V CDR1 and CDR2: LGHNA, YSLEER. The DNA for the CDR3 is TGCGCCAGCAGCCAAGGCTCGACAGGGACCTATGGCTACACCTTC. Translating gives CASSQGSTGTYGYTF.

The chain couples TRBV6-5 to TRBJ1-4, with D hard to call. The CDR3 runs to 13 residues. The germline gives CDR1 MNHEY, CDR2 SVGAGI. V shed 6 bases and J shed 8 bases, with 13 bases lying between them. The CDR3: CASREWVWEKLFF. CDR3 sequence (DNA): TGTGCCAGCAGGGAGTGGGTGTGGGAAAAACTGTTTTTT.

This chain uses TRBV4-2 with TRBJ2-3; 8 bases map to TRBD2. The CDR3 runs to 18 residues. The trim removed 0 bases at V and 1 base at J, leaving 9 bases unmatched. The germline CDR1 and CDR2 sequences are LGHNA and YNFKEQ. The CDR3 spells CASSQDQGPAGGTDTQYF. CDR3 sequence (DNA): TGTGCCAGCAGCCAAGATCAGGGACCAGCGGGGGGCACAGATACGCAGTATTTT.

J is TRBJ2-1 and V is TRBV27; the match to TRBD1 covers 7 bases. CDR1 is MNHEY and CDR2 is SMNVEV in the germline V gene (reference sequence). This CDR3 region has 17 residues. Trimming cost V 5 bases and J 8 bases; bases outside gene matches: 18. CDR3 nucleotides: TGTGCCAGCAGTCCACTAACGAAAACAGGGGTTTTCTATGAGCAGTTCTTC. Encoded protein: CASSPLTKTGVFYEQFF.

The chain carries TRBV10-3 and TRBJ2-1, with 11 bases matching TRBD2. The CDR3 length is 15 residues. The J segment lost 6 bases and the V segment lost 4 bases, leaving 5 bases of the junction unmatched. Germline CDR1 is ENHRY and CDR2 is SYGVKD. CDR3 DNA sequence: TGTGCCATCAGTGGAACCGGGACTAGCGGCAATGAGCAGTTCTTC. Translated: CAISGTGTSGNEQFF.

The CDR3 DNA sequence: TGTGCCAGCAGCATAAGACAGGGAACCTACGAGCAGTACTTC. Translation gives CASSIRQGTYEQYF. This rearrangement joins TRBV11-2 to TRBJ2-7, with 7 bases that match TRBD1. The germline V gene has CDR1 SGHAT and CDR2 FQNNGV. V dropped 5 bases and J dropped 2; count of bases not matched to a gene: 6. CDR3 length: 14 amino acids.

A few counts support this clone. The chain is built from TRBV28 and TRBJ1-5; 12 bases map to TRBD1. The CDR3 consists of 16 residues. The V segment lost 5 bases and the J segment 7 bases; nucleotides outside the gene matches: 9. CDR1 and CDR2 (germline): MDHEN, SYDVKM. Here the CDR3 reads CASSRDRGRVNQPQHF. The CDR3 nucleotides are TGTGCCAGCAGTAGGGACAGGGGGCGAGTTAACCAGCCCCAGCATTTT.

This chain links TRBV6-6 with TRBJ2-7, with 8 positions matching TRBD1. V was clipped by 9 bases and J by 2 bases; unmatched bases: 6. Germline-derived CDR1 and CDR2 are MNHNY and SVGAGI (reference sequence). The CDR3 is 13 amino acids. For the CDR3, the DNA is TGTGCCAGTCAGACAGGGGCCACCTACGAGCAGTACTTC. This encodes CASQTGATYEQYF.

V and J are TRBV19 and TRBJ2-1, with D possibly matching TRBD1 (5 bases). Trimming left V 6 bases short and J 0 bases short, with 12 bases between. CDR3 size: 15 residues. The germline V gene encodes CDR1 LNHDA and CDR2 SQIVND (reference sequence). The CDR3 loop is CASRNGASSYNEQFF. The DNA for the CDR3 is TGTGCCAGTAGGAATGGGGCGAGCTCCTACAATGAGCAGTTCTTC.

The chain uses TRBV5-4 and TRBJ2-3; TRBD2 is a possible D gene (6 bases). The V gene's germline CDR1 is SGHNT and CDR2 YYREEE (reference sequence). The length of the CDR3 is 17 residues. V lost 4 bases to trimming and J lost 2 bases, with 20 bases between them. CDR3 sequence reads: CASSTPPYGSDTDTQYF. In DNA form, the CDR3 reads TGTGCCAGCAGCACGCCCCCATACGGGAGCGACACAGATACGCAGTATTTT. Looking up the rest from reference TRBV5-4 and TRBJ2-3 gives the full variable domain: ETGVTQSPTHLIKTRGQQVTLRCSSQSGHNTVSWYQQALGQGPQFIFQYYREEENGRGNFPPRFSGLQFPNYSSELNVNALELDDSALYLCASSTPPYGSDTDTQYFGPGTRLTVL.

The rearrangement uses TRBV13 and TRBJ1-1, with 9 bases fitting TRBD1. The CDR3 loop spans 15 amino acids. V was clipped by 3 bases and J by 2 bases; unmatched bases: 4. CDR1 is PRHDT and CDR2 is FYEKMQ in the germline V gene (reference sequence). CDR3: CASSFGQGRNTEAFF. In DNA, the CDR3 is TGTGCCAGCAGCTTTGGACAGGGGAGAAACACTGAAGCTTTCTTT.

This clone was detected only a few times. The chain carries TRBV11-2 and TRBJ2-2; D is unresolved. CDR3 length: 13 amino acids. V was cut by 0 bases and J by 6 bases, with 5 bases left in between. Germline CDR1 and CDR2: SGHAT and FQNNGV. CDR3 coding DNA: TGTGCCAGCAGCTTAGACCGGGCCGGGGAGCTGTTTTTT. This encodes CASSLDRAGELFF. Drawing the rest from reference TRBV11-2 and TRBJ2-2, the complete variable domain is EAGVAQSPRYKIIEKRQSVAFWCNPISGHATLYWYQQILGQGPKLLIQFQNNGVVDDSQLPKDRFSAERLKGVDSTLKIQPAKLEDSAVYLCASSLDRAGELFFGEGSRLTVL.